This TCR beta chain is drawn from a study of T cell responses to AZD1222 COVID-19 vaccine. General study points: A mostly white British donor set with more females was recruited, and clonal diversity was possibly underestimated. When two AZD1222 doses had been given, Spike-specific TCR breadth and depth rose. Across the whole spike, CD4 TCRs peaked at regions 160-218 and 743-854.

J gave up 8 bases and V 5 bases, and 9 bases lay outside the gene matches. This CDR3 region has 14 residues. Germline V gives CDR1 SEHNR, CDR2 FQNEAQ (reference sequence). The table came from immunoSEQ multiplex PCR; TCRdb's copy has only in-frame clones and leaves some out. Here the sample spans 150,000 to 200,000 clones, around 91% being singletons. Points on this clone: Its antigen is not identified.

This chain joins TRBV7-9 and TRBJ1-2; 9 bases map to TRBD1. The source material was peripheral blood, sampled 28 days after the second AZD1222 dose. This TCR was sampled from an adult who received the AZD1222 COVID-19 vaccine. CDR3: CASSQPGQGTGYTF. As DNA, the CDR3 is TGTGCCAGCAGCCAGCCGGGACAGGGCACAGGCTACACCTTC.